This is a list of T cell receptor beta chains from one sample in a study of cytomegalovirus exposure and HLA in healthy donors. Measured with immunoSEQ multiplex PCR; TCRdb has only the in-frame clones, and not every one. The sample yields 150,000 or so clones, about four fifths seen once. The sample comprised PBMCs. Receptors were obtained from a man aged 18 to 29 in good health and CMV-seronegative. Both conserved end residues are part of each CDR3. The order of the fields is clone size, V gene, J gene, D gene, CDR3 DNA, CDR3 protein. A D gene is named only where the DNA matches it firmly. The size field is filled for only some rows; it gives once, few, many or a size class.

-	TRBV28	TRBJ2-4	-	TGTGCCAGCAGTTTCAGTGAGGGAAACATTCAGTACTTC	CASSFSEGNIQYF
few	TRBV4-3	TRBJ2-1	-	TGCGCCAGCAGCCAAGATCCGGACTCTGCTCGCTCCTACAATGAGCAGTTCTTC	CASSQDPDSARSYNEQFF
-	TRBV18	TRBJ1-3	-	TGTGCCAGCTCGGCTAACAGCGGAAACACCATATATTTT	CASSANSGNTIYF
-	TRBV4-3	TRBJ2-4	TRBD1	TGCGCCAGCAGCCCTGGACAGGGGGGGGACATTCAGTACTTC	CASSPGQGGDIQYF
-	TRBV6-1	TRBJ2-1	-	TGTGCCAGCATAGGCCCTTTTAGCAGGGGACAGTTCTTC	CASIGPFSRGQFF
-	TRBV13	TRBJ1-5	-	TGTGCCAGCAGCTCCCGCCGTCAGGGAACCCATCAGCCCCAGCATTTT	CASSSRRQGTHQPQHF
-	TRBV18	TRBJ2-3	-	TGTGCCAGCTCACCCCGGCCGGGGGAGGCGGATACGCAGTATTTT	CASSPRPGEADTQYF
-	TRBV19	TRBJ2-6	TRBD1	TGTGCCAGTAGCCCCCTCGGCGGGACAGGCTTGGCCGGGGCCAACGTCCTGACTTTC	CASSPLGGTGLAGANVLTF
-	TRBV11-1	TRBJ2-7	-	TGTGCCAGCAGCCCCGGGACACCCTACGAGCAGTACTTC	CASSPGTPYEQYF
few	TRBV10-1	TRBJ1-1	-	TGCGCCAGCAGTCCGACAGGGAACACTGAAGCTTTCTTT	CASSPTGNTEAFF
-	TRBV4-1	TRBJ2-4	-	TGCGCCAGCAGCCAAGACCCGGGGGGCGTCAAAAACAGTCAGTACTTC	CASSQDPGGVKNSQYF
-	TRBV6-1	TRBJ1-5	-	TGTGCCAGCAGTCCGATTCAGGGTCAGCCCCAGCATTTT	CASSPIQGQPQHF
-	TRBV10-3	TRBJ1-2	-	TGTGCCATTAGCCTTGGGGGGGAATATTATGGCTACACCTTC	CAISLGGEYYGYTF
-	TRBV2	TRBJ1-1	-	TGTGCCAGCAAGGGGGAAGTGGTCACTGAAGCTTTCTTT	CASKGEVVTEAFF
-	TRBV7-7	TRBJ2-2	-	TGTGCCAGCAGCCCCACGGGGAGGGGGGAGCTGTTTTTT	CASSPTGRGELFF
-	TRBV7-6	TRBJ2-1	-	TGTGCCAGCAGCTTAGGGGGGCTTCACAATGAGCAGTTCTTC	CASSLGGLHNEQFF
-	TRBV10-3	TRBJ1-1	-	TGTGCCATCAGTGAGTCCTCCCCTCCAGGAGCTTTCTTT	CAISESSPPGAFF
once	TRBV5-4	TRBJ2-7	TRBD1	TGTGCCAGCAGCTTGGATGGGACAGGATCCTACGAGCAGTACTTC	CASSLDGTGSYEQYF
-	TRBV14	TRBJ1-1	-	TGTGCCAGCAGCCGCCAGGGGAACACTGAAGCTTTCTTT	CASSRQGNTEAFF
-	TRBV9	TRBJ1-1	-	TGTGCCAGCAGCGACACAGGGTCTGGCACTGAAGCTTTCTTT	CASSDTGSGTEAFF
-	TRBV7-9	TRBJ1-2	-	TGTGCCAGCAGCCTAAGCGGGGGAGGCTATGGCTACACCTTC	CASSLSGGGYGYTF